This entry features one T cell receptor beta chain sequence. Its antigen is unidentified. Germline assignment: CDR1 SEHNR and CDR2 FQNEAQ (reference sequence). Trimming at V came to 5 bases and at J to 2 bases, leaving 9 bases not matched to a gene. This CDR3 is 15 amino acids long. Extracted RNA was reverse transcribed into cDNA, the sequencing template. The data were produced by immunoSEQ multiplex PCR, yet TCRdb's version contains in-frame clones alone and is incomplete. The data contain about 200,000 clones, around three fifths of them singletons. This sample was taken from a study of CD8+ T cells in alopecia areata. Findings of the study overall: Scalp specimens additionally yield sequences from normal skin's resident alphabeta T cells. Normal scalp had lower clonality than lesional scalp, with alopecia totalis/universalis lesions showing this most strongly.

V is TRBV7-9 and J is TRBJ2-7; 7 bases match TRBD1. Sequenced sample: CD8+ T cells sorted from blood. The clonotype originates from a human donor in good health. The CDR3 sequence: CASSPGTVGTYEQYF. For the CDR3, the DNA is TGTGCCAGCAGCCCTGGGACAGTGGGGACCTACGAGCAGTACTTC.